Below, 24 T cell receptor beta chains from the same sample are listed, as sequenced in a study of T cell repertoires in cytomegalovirus infection. TCRdb redid the calling of the reads with MiXCR, one entry per CDR3 protein. The profile covers 200,000 to 300,000 distinct CDR3 sequences, with approximately 13% appearing a single time and 7% to 9.5% taken by the ten largest. Specimen: PBMCs. These receptors all stem from a human donor in good health (CMV status not recorded). Some clones in this sample may be carry-over from other donors' samples.

This clonotype has a count of ten or more. The chain carries TRBV7-8 and TRBJ1-2, with D possibly matching TRBD1 (6 bases). From germline, CDR1 is SGHVS and CDR2 FQNEAQ. The CDR3 totals 14 residues. V was pared by 1 base and J by 8 bases, with 14 bases between. The CDR3 coding sequence is TGTGCCAGCAGCTTAGAGGGCAGGGGAGGCGGCTACACCTTC. Translation: CASSLEGRGGGYTF.

The table lists this clonotype with many counts. The rearrangement joins TRBV7-2 to TRBJ2-2; D not certain. Germline CDR1 and CDR2: SGHTA and FQGNSA. V was clipped by 5 bases and J by 1 base, with 8 bases between them. The CDR3 extends over 14 amino acids. CDR3 coding DNA: TGTGCCAGCAGCAAAGTACAGAACACCGGGGAGCTGTTTTTT. Translated, it gives CASSKVQNTGELFF.

This clonotype was counted at least ten times. The rearrangement uses TRBV7-2 and TRBJ1-6, with 8 bases identical to TRBD1. Germline lookup yields CDR1 SGHTA and CDR2 FQGNSA. V was clipped by 4 bases and J by 6 bases; unmatched bases: 8. This CDR3 is built from 16 residues. CDR3 in DNA: TGTGCCAGCAGCTGGCACGACAGGGGCGTTAATTCACCCCTCCACTTT. Protein product: CASSWHDRGVNSPLHF.

The chain combines TRBV28 with TRBJ1-1; 7 nucleotides line up with TRBD1. The trim removed 11 bases at V and 5 bases at J, leaving 5 bases unmatched. The V gene's germline CDR1 is MDHEN and CDR2 SYDVKM. The CDR3 loop spans 11 amino acids. The CDR3: CASEGATEAFF. CDR3 DNA sequence: TGTGCCTCCGAGGGGGCAACTGAAGCTTTCTTT.

There are many counts of this clonotype. This rearrangement joins TRBV7-2 to TRBJ2-7, with 12 bases matching TRBD2. Trimming at V came to 5 bases and at J to 2 bases, leaving 13 bases not matched to a gene. The germline gives CDR1 SGHTA, CDR2 FQGNSA. This CDR3 is 18 amino acids long. The CDR3 DNA sequence: TGTGCCAGCAGCGATGCCGCCGCGTCTAGCGGGAGGGCCTACGAGCAGTACTTC. Protein sequence: CASSDAAASSGRAYEQYF.

V and J are TRBV4-1 and TRBJ1-1; 9 bases fit TRBD1. V trimming: 4 bases; J trimming: 5 bases; junction bases outside the gene matches: 5. This CDR3 region has 14 residues. CDR1 is MGHRA and CDR2 is YSYEKL in the germline V gene. The CDR3 DNA reads TGCGCCAGCAGCCGCCCGACAGGGGGAACTGAAGCTTTCTTT. As protein: CASSRPTGGTEAFF.

This clonotype has at least ten counts. The chain is built from TRBV7-2 and TRBJ2-1, with D possibly TRBD2 on 5 matching bases. The CDR3 sequence is 15 residues long. The germline V and J ends were trimmed by 4 bases and 4 bases, with 14 bases remaining between them. Per germline, CDR1 SGHTA and CDR2 FQGNSA. This CDR3 reads CASSWRSGPYNEQFF. In DNA, the CDR3 is TGTGCCAGCAGCTGGAGGTCGGGTCCTTACAATGAGCAGTTCTTC.

V gene TRBV3-1 combines with J gene TRBJ1-3; the D is unclear. The ends were cut back, 0 bases at V and 1 base at J, with 10 bases in the middle. This CDR3 has 16 residues. Germline lookup yields CDR1 LGHDT and CDR2 YNNKEL (reference sequence). The CDR3 coding sequence is TGTGCCAGCAGCCAAGATCCGGGATATTCTGGAAACACCATATATTTT. Translated, it gives CASSQDPGYSGNTIYF.

There are many counts of this clonotype. This chain links TRBV7-9 with TRBJ1-1, with TRBD1 identical over 11 bases. CDR1 SEHNR and CDR2 FQNEAQ come from the germline V gene (reference sequence). The J segment lost 3 bases and the V segment lost 8 bases, leaving 2 bases of the junction unmatched. The CDR3 spans 13 residues. This CDR3 reads CASRDRGDTEAFF. The CDR3, as DNA: TGTGCCAGCCGGGACAGGGGGGACACTGAAGCTTTCTTT.

This clonotype was seen a few times. This chain connects TRBV20-1 to TRBJ1-1; tentative D call: TRBD1 (5 bases). The germline V gene has CDR1 DFQATT and CDR2 SNEGSKA (reference sequence). V shed 3 bases and J shed 1 base, with 9 bases lying between them. The CDR3 extends over 13 amino acids. The CDR3 DNA is TGCAGTGCTAGGGAGGGGAAGAACACTGAAGCTTTCTTT. Its protein is CSAREGKNTEAFF.

A few counts support this clonotype. The chain links TRBV9 to TRBJ2-3; 10 bases align to TRBD1. CDR1 is SGDLS and CDR2 is YYNGEE in the germline V gene. V shed 4 bases, J shed 5 bases, and the junction held 10 bases outside the gene matches. The CDR3 is made up of 16 amino acids. Written as DNA, the CDR3 is TGTGCCAGCAGCACTGGTGGGGGACAGGGGTTAGATACGCAGTATTTT. Residues: CASSTGGGQGLDTQYF.

The V and J genes are TRBV12-3 or TRBV12-4 and TRBJ1-1; perhaps TRBD1 as D (5 bases). This CDR3 region has 14 residues. V lost 8 bases and J 0 bases, leaving 13 bases between the germline ends. The chain's CDR3 is CASDSRVVNTEAFF. The DNA for the CDR3 is TGTGCCAGCGACTCCAGGGTGGTGAACACTGAAGCTTTCTTT.

V and J are TRBV27 and TRBJ1-4; a possible D gene is TRBD1 (6 bases). Trimming pared 5 bases from V and 1 base from J, leaving 11 bases between. CDR1 and CDR2 from the germline V gene are MNHEY and SMNVEV (reference sequence). The CDR3 contains 15 residues. In nucleotides, the CDR3 is TGTGCCAGCAGTGGGACCAGGGGAACTAATGAAAAACTGTTTTTT. Protein product: CASSGTRGTNEKLFF.

This clonotype was detected only a few times. The gene calls are TRBV29-1 and TRBJ1-1; D is possibly TRBD1 (6 bases). The CDR3 length is 15 residues. V was cut by 0 bases and J by 5 bases, with 16 bases left in between. From germline, CDR1 is SQVTM and CDR2 ANQGSEA. The CDR3 loop reads CSVEDRTAKGTEAFF. The DNA of the CDR3 is TGCAGCGTTGAAGATAGGACAGCTAAGGGAACTGAAGCTTTCTTT.

The V and J genes are TRBV20-1 and TRBJ2-7; D is possibly TRBD2 (6 bases). Germline V gives CDR1 DFQATT, CDR2 SNEGSKA (reference sequence). Between the trimmed V and J ends, which lost 5 bases and 2 bases, there was a span of 28 bases. CDR3 size: 18 residues. CDR3 sequence reads: CSAGVIPYNGSRTYEQYF. The DNA for the CDR3 is TGCAGTGCTGGCGTGATCCCTTACAACGGGAGTAGGACCTACGAGCAGTACTTC.

This clonotype was counted only a few times. This rearrangement joins TRBV20-1 to TRBJ1-1; D gene ambiguous. Germline V CDR1 and CDR2: DFQATT, SNEGSKA (reference sequence). V was pared by 7 bases and J by 1 base, with 22 bases between. The CDR3 spans 16 residues. The CDR3 loop is CSVIPNRLWGNTEAFF. CDR3 nucleotides: TGCAGTGTCATACCAAACCGGTTGTGGGGGAACACTGAAGCTTTCTTT.

The table lists this clonotype with many counts. The chain is built from TRBV5-4 and TRBJ2-2; D remains ambiguous. From germline, CDR1 is SGHNT and CDR2 YYREEE (reference sequence). The CDR3 loop spans 12 amino acids. Trimming cost V 3 bases and J 7 bases, with 7 bases left between them. CDR3 loop: CASSYPGGELFF. For the CDR3, the DNA is TGTGCCAGCAGCTACCCCGGCGGGGAGCTGTTTTTT.

This clonotype appeared a few times. The J gene is TRBJ2-1, the V gene TRBV29-1, with TRBD2 identical over 8 bases. With 7 bases clipped from V and 1 base from J, the junction kept 9 bases outside the gene matches. The V gene's germline CDR1 is SQVTM and CDR2 ANQGSEA. The CDR3 has 15 amino acids. Here the CDR3 DNA reads TGCAGCGCGGGCCTGGCGGGAGGATCCTACAATGAGCAGTTCTTC. Translated, it gives CSAGLAGGSYNEQFF.

This clonotype was counted only a few times. This chain joins TRBV23-1 and TRBJ2-3; 9 bases line up with TRBD1. TRBV23-1 is an ORF, with its function uncertain. The V and J ends lost 8 bases and 3 bases, in that order; junction bases with no gene match: 9. The CDR3 loop spans 15 amino acids. CDR3 residues: CASSYRDRVTDTQYF. DNA of the CDR3: TGCGCCAGCTCCTACCGGGACAGGGTTACAGATACGCAGTATTTT.

This clonotype was picked up many times. The V and J genes are TRBV7-9 and TRBJ1-4; D gene uncertain. The CDR3 has 11 amino acids. Germline assignment: CDR1 SEHNR and CDR2 FQNEAQ (reference sequence). Trimming removed 6 bases at V and 8 bases at J, with 7 bases between. CDR3 residues: CASSTGEKLFF. The CDR3 coding sequence is TGTGCCAGCAGTACGGGGGAAAAACTGTTTTTT. Combining the CDR3 with reference TRBV7-9 and TRBJ1-4 gives the whole variable domain DTGVSQNPRHKITKRGQNVTFRCDPISEHNRLYWYRQTLGQGPEFLTYFQNEAQLEKSRLLSDRFSAERPKGSFSTLEIQRTEQGDSAMYLCASSTGEKLFFGSGTQLSVL.

The chain recombines TRBV5-1 with TRBJ1-1; 7 bases fit TRBD1. After removal of 4 bases from V and 6 bases from J, the junction contained 12 bases not matched to a gene. CDR1 and CDR2 (germline): SGHRS, YFSETQ. This CDR3 spans 15 amino acids. The CDR3 reads CASSLNYQGGPEAFF. Here the CDR3 DNA reads TGCGCCAGCAGCCTAAATTATCAGGGGGGTCCTGAAGCTTTCTTT.

The rearrangement joins TRBV20-1 to TRBJ2-7, with 9 bases that match TRBD2. J was trimmed by 10 bases and V by 3 bases; bases with no gene match: 16. The CDR3 has 15 amino acids. Germline V gene lookup returns CDR1 DFQATT and CDR2 SNEGSKA (reference sequence). CDR3 region: CSASDAIAGATPQYF. The DNA of the CDR3 is TGCAGTGCTAGCGATGCGATAGCGGGAGCTACCCCCCAGTACTTC.

This clonotype was seen many times. The gene calls are TRBV7-2 and TRBJ2-7, with a possible D match to TRBD2 (7 bases). V shed 4 bases and J shed 4 bases, with 14 bases lying between them. The CDR3 length is 14 residues. Germline-derived CDR1 and CDR2 are SGHTA and FQGNSA. The CDR3: CASSWTGGLYEQYF. In DNA, the CDR3 is TGTGCCAGCAGCTGGACGGGGGGCTTATACGAGCAGTACTTC.

This clonotype has ten or more counts. The V gene is TRBV7-2, the J gene TRBJ2-5, with TRBD2 identical over 7 bases. The CDR3 runs to 15 residues. With 5 bases clipped from V and 5 bases from J, the junction kept 11 bases outside the gene matches. Germline lookup yields CDR1 SGHTA and CDR2 FQGNSA. The CDR3 sequence: CASSRGSGEWETQYF. The CDR3 coding sequence is TGTGCCAGCAGCCGCGGGAGCGGGGAATGGGAGACCCAGTACTTC.